A selection of T cell receptor beta chains follows, all from one sample in a study of PD-L1 blockade in urothelial cancer. Clones were sequenced by immunoSEQ multiplex PCR, and TCRdb holds only the in-frame ones, with some missing. The sample holds 95,000 to 100,000 clones, around 90% seen once. The sequencing used PBMCs, collected around atezolizumab (anti-PD-L1) treatment. These receptors originate from a man aged 55 to 70 with urothelial cancer. CDR3s leave out the opening cysteine and the closing phenylalanine or tryptophan.

CDR3aa,j_gene,v_gene
ASSDPRQSTGELF,TRBJ2-2,TRBV9
ASSARTGGIIADTQY,TRBJ2-3,TRBV7-9
ASSGGQGAPDTQY,TRBJ2-3,TRBV5-1
ASSTEDRKEF,TRBJ2-1,TRBV5-1
ASSQLTSGTDTQY,TRBJ2-3,TRBV4-3
ASSFGTEANQPQH,TRBJ1-5,TRBV27
SATIYPEAF,TRBJ1-1,TRBV20-1
ASSATGESRQPQH,TRBJ1-5,TRBV6-5
ASSLEMASEQY,TRBJ2-7,TRBV5-1
ASSIRGHTYEQY,TRBJ2-7,TRBV19
ASSYLTGAQETQY,TRBJ2-5,TRBV7-9
ASSESANTGELF,TRBJ2-2,TRBV2
ASSLGTSGMEEQY,TRBJ2-7,TRBV5-1
ASSLGDRGGETQY,TRBJ2-5,TRBV7-2
ASSPGLAVNEQY,TRBJ2-7,TRBV28
AISEFQRQGAHGEKLF,TRBJ1-4,TRBV10-3
ASIGGGRTDTQY,TRBJ2-3,TRBV2
ASSLRTESHEQY,TRBJ2-7,TRBV27
ASSVDSLAGVGDTQY,TRBJ2-3,TRBV9
ASSDRGLAVYEQY,TRBJ2-7,TRBV27
ASSLSTSGGTDTQY,TRBJ2-3,TRBV27
ASSSPQGRAIQY,TRBJ2-4,TRBV7-9
ASSIVGLGAEAF,TRBJ1-1,TRBV19
ASGPGRGLGQPQH,TRBJ1-5,TRBV12-5
AWGEQVYEQY,TRBJ2-7,TRBV30
ASSEHYEQY,TRBJ2-7,TRBV6-1
ASSYIPGTGAHNEQF,TRBJ2-1,TRBV11-2
ASSPPRGSGGQETQY,TRBJ2-5,TRBV18
ASSHGQGKY,TRBJ2-7,TRBV7-2
SVDVAGGGYEQY,TRBJ2-7,TRBV29-1
ASSKGLAGAQRYEQY,TRBJ2-7,TRBV28
ASSLVGTSGGANEQF,TRBJ2-1,TRBV7-2
ASSLPLSVNTEAF,TRBJ1-1,TRBV5-4
ASSQGGRNQPQH,TRBJ1-5,TRBV5-4
ASSVTGAGGELF,TRBJ2-2,TRBV6-4
ASREGVGYEQY,TRBJ2-7,TRBV5-1
ASSQEIANYGYT,TRBJ1-2,TRBV4-2
ASSPGTSGFLPTDTQY,TRBJ2-3,TRBV27
ASSLHMSSYEQY,TRBJ2-7,TRBV7-2
ASSLYQGLWSGGPPDTQY,TRBJ2-3,TRBV27
ASSFVVRGNEKLF,TRBJ1-4,TRBV6-6
ASSPGDYSYNSPLH,TRBJ1-6,TRBV7-9
ASSFGGSGANVLT,TRBJ2-6,TRBV5-1